The T cell receptor beta chain under discussion was sequenced for a study of cytomegalovirus exposure and HLA in healthy donors. On this clone itself: Its antigen is currently unknown.

With 60 Vbeta and 13 Jbeta primers, the PCR was carried out. The assay was immunoSEQ multiplex PCR, and TCRdb's table has in-frame clones only and misses some. The data show roughly 230,000 clones, around 90% seen once. Study outcomes and limitations: Researchers counted 164 TCR beta chains as cytomegalovirus-associated. Certain indistinguishable V segments, among them TRBV6-2 and TRBV6-3, were excluded. Reports described diagnosis of cytomegalovirus status by the classifier as highly specific and sensitive.

These donors counted as nominally healthy when sampled, but unrecorded immune exposures were likely. CDR3 size: 15 residues. V lost 4 bases, J lost 1 base, and 3 bases stayed unmatched. From germline, CDR1 is MNHNS and CDR2 SASEGT. The TCR sequence derives from a girl aged 2-10 years in good health and CMV-seronegative. The chain combines TRBV6-1 with TRBJ1-5, with 8 bases aligning to TRBD1. The sample comprised PBMCs. The CDR3 sequence is CASSGTGTSNQPQHF. The CDR3 DNA reads as TGTGCCAGCAGTGGGACAGGGACGAGCAATCAGCCCCAGCATTTT.